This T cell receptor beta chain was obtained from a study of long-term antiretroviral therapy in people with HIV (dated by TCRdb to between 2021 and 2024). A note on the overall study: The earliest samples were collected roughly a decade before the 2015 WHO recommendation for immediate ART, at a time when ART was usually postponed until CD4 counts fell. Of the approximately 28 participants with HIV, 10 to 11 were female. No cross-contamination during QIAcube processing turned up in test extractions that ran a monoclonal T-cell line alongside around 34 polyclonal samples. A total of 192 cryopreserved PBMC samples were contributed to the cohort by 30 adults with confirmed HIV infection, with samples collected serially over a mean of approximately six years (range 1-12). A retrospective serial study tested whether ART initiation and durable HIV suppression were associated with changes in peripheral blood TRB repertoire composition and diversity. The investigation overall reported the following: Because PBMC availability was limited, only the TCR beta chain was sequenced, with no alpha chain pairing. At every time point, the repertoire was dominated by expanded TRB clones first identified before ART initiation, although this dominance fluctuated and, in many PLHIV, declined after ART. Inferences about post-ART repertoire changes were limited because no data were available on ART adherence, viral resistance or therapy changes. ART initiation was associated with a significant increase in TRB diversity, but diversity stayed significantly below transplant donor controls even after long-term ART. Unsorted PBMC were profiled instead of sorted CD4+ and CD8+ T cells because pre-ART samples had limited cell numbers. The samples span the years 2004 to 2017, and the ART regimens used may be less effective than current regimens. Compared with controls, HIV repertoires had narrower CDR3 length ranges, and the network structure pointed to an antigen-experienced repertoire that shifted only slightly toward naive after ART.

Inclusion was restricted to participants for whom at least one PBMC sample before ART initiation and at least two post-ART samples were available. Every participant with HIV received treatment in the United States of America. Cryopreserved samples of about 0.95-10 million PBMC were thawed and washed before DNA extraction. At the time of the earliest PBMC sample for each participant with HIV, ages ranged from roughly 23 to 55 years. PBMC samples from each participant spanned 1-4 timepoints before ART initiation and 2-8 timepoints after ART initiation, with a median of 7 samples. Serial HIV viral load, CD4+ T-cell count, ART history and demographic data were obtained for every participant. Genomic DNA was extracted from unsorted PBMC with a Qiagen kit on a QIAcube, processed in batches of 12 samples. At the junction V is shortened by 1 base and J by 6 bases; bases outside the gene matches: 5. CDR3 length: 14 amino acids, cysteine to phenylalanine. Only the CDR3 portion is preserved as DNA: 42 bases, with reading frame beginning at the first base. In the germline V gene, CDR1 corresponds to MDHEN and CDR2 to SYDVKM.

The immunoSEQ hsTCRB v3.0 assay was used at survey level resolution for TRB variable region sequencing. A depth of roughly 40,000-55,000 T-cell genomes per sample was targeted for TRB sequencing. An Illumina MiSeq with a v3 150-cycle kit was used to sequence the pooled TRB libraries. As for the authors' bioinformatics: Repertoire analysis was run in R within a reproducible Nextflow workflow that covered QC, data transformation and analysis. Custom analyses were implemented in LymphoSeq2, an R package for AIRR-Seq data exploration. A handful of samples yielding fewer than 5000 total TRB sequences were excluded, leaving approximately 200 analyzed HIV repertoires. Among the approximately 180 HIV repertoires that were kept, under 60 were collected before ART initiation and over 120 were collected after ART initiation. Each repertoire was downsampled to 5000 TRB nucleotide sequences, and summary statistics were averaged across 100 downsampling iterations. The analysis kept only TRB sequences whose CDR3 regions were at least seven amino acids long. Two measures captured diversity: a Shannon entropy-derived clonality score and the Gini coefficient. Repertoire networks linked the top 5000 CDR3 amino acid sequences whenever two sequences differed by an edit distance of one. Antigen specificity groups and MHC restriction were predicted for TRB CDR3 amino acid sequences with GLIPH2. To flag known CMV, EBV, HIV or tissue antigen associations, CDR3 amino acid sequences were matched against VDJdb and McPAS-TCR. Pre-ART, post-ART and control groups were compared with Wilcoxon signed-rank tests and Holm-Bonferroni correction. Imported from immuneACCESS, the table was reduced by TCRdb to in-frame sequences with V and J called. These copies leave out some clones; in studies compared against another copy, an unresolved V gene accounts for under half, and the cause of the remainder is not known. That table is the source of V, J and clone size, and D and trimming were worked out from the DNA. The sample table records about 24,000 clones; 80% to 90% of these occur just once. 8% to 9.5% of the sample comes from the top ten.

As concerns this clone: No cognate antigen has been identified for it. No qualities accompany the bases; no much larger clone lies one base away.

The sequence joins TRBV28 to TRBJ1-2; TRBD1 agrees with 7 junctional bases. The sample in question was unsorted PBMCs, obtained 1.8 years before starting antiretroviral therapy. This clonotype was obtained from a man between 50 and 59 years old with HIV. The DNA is TGTGCCAGCAGTTTATTGGAACAGGGGAATGGCTACACCTTC. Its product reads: CASSLLEQGNGYTF.